This T cell receptor beta chain was obtained from a study of blood T cell repertoires in COVID-19. The overall study: Acute and convalescent COVID-19 specimens originated in the United States, Italy and Spain. PBMCs, B-cell-depleted T cells, or T cells were the source of the cDNA or gDNA that made up the material.

Authors' processing steps: Reference gene primer amplification gave nucleated cell count estimates. Sequencing used immunoSEQ multiplex PCR; TCRdb keeps in-frame clones, though not all of them. The V and J calls and the clone size are those of that table, but D and trimming were determined from the DNA. The table has 200,000 to 250,000 clones, 85% to 90% seen once; the top ten hold over 0.75%. In the 2 weeks before study entry, exposed participants met a COVID-19 case, which was PCR-confirmed or clinician-diagnosed. Germline V lookup: CDR1 MNHEY, CDR2 SVGAGI. Trimming took off 5 bases at V and 0 bases at J, with 8 bases between the two ends. This CDR3 contains 15 residues.

The rearrangement uses TRBV6-5 and TRBJ2-6; D call uncertain. The sequenced sample consisted of PBMCs or T cells enriched from blood (not recorded which). The receptor's source is a man aged 45-65 years who had been exposed to COVID-19. The CDR3 loop reads CASSPLPSGANVLTF. CDR3 coding DNA: TGTGCCAGCAGTCCCCTACCCTCTGGGGCCAACGTCCTGACTTTC.